This T cell receptor beta chain was captured by sequencing in a study of blood T cell repertoires in COVID-19. About the study: There were acute and convalescent COVID-19 samples, and they came from the United States, Italy and Spain. T cells, B-cell-depleted T cells, or PBMCs provided the cDNA or gDNA that served as material.

This CDR3 is built from 14 residues. The junction had 6 bases not matched to a gene; V was cut back by 8 bases and J by 0 bases. Germline assignment: CDR1 MNHEY and CDR2 SVGAGI. Per the study methods: Estimated nucleated cell counts came from reference gene primer amplification. The table came from immunoSEQ multiplex PCR; TCRdb's copy has only in-frame clones and leaves some out. Clonal size and the V and J genes are those of that table, whereas D and trimming came from the DNA. The repertoire holds 400,000 to 550,000 clones, more than 85% seen once, with around 4.5% in the top ten. Sequencing used peripheral blood. This TCR was sampled from a woman in her 30s with acute or convalescent COVID-19. The V call is TRBV6-5, the J call TRBJ1-2, with 7 bases aligning to TRBD1. CDR3 DNA sequence: TGTGCCAGCTGTCGGACAGGACCTAACTATGGCTACACCTTC. Amino acid sequence: CASCRTGPNYGYTF.